These 31 T cell receptor beta chains were sequenced from one sample in a study of cytomegalovirus exposure and HLA in healthy donors. Primers included in the PCR were 60 Vbeta and 13 Jbeta primers. The repertoire was sequenced with immunoSEQ multiplex PCR; TCRdb's copy has only in-frame clones and lacks some. The sample has 200,000 to 250,000 clones, roughly 84% seen once. Sequenced: PBMCs. These receptors came from a man aged 50-60 years in good health and CMV-seronegative.

The gene calls are TRBV6-5 and TRBJ1-2, with D possibly being TRBD1 (6 bases). CDR1 is MNHEY and CDR2 is SVGAGI in the germline V gene. The CDR3 is 15 residues long. The V end was cut by 6 bases, the J end by 4 bases, with 18 bases between. The CDR3 DNA follows: TGTGCCAGCAGACTAACCGTCGGACAGCTCTATGGCTACACCTTC. Protein: CASRLTVGQLYGYTF.

The DNA of the CDR3 is TGTGCCTGGAGTGAGGGGGGAGGGCCTGGAGATACGCAGTATTTT. Its protein product is CAWSEGGGPGDTQYF. The V and J genes are TRBV30 and TRBJ2-3, with D maybe TRBD2 (7 bases). This CDR3 comprises 15 residues. V was trimmed by 1 base and J by 5 bases, leaving 16 bases between them. Germline-derived CDR1 and CDR2 are GTSNPN and SVGIG (reference sequence).

This chain connects TRBV7-8 to TRBJ2-7, with 7 bases aligning to TRBD1. V gave up 3 bases and J gave up 1 base; unmatched junction bases: 3. Germline V CDR1 and CDR2: SGHVS, FQNEAQ. The CDR3 contains 14 residues. CDR3 sequence reads: CASSLGQPSYEQYF. The CDR3 DNA follows: TGTGCCAGCAGCTTGGGACAGCCTTCCTACGAGCAGTACTTC. Together with reference TRBV7-8 and TRBJ2-7, the CDR3 gives the full variable domain: GAGVSQSPRYKVAKRGQDVALRCDPISGHVSLFWYQQALGQGPEFLTYFQNEAQLDKSGLPSDRFFAERPEGSVSTLKIQRTQQEDSAVYLCASSLGQPSYEQYFGPGTRLTVT.

The chain links TRBV2 to TRBJ2-3; 12 positions agree with TRBD2. The CDR3 runs to 16 residues. Germline lookup yields CDR1 SNHLY and CDR2 FYNNEI. Germline trimming cut 5 bases from V and 3 bases from J; bases unmatched to any gene: 6. The CDR3 region is CASSPLTSGRTDTQYF. CDR3 DNA sequence: TGTGCCAGCAGTCCGCTGACTAGCGGGAGAACAGATACGCAGTATTTT.

This rearrangement joins TRBV28 to TRBJ2-5, with D maybe TRBD2 (6 bases). Per germline, CDR1 MDHEN and CDR2 SYDVKM. The V end lost 8 bases, the J end lost 5 bases, and 18 bases lay between the germline ends. This CDR3 is built from 14 residues. CDR3 residues: CASRRPDYGETQYF. The CDR3 DNA sequence: TGTGCCAGCCGTAGACCGGACTATGGTGAGACCCAGTACTTC.

This chain joins TRBV14 and TRBJ2-5, with D possibly matching TRBD2 (6 bases). This CDR3 comprises 15 residues. Germline lookup yields CDR1 SGHDN and CDR2 FVKESK. V lost 2 bases and J lost 2, with 12 bases in between. In nucleotides, the CDR3 is TGTGCCAGCAGCCAATTTCATAGCGGACAAGAGACCCAGTACTTC. Amino acid sequence: CASSQFHSGQETQYF.

The V and J genes are TRBV7-9 and TRBJ2-5; TRBD2 might be the D (8 bases). There are 19 residues in the CDR3. From germline, CDR1 is SEHNR and CDR2 FQNEAQ (reference sequence). Trimming cost V 4 bases and J 3 bases, with 27 bases left between them. The CDR3 nucleotides are TGTGCCAGCAGCTCAAAATTGGGACAGCATTCGGGGGGGAAAGAGACCCAGTACTTC. Residues: CASSSKLGQHSGGKETQYF. The full variable domain, in which reference TRBV7-9 and TRBJ2-5 provide the parts outside the CDR3, is DTGVSQNPRHKITKRGQNVTFRCDPISEHNRLYWYRQTLGQGPEFLTYFQNEAQLEKSRLLSDRFSAERPKGSFSTLEIQRTEQGDSAMYLCASSSKLGQHSGGKETQYFGPGTRLLVL.

This clone was observed a handful of times. The chain recombines TRBV6-5 with TRBJ2-7, with TRBD2 as a possible D gene (6 bases). Trimming stripped 2 bases from V and 2 bases from J, with 7 bases between. There are 13 residues in the CDR3. CDR1 MNHEY and CDR2 SVGAGI come from the germline V gene. The CDR3 here is CASSYRGAYEQYF. The DNA for the CDR3 is TGTGCCAGCAGTTACCGCGGGGCCTACGAGCAGTACTTC.

In its sample, this clone was seen a few times. V and J are TRBV14 and TRBJ2-2; 7 bases are shared with TRBD1. The germline V gene encodes CDR1 SGHDN and CDR2 FVKESK. The CDR3 is 14 amino acids. The V gene end was trimmed by 4 bases and the J gene end by 7 bases; junction bases not matched to a gene: 6. The CDR3 DNA follows: TGTGCCAGCAGCCGACGACAGGGAGTCGGGGAGCTGTTTTTT. This gives the protein CASSRRQGVGELFF.

The gene calls are TRBV29-1 and TRBJ2-2; tentatively, D is TRBD2 (5 bases). This CDR3 region has 13 residues. V lost 3 bases and J lost 2, with 7 bases in between. Per germline, CDR1 SQVTM and CDR2 ANQGSEA. In DNA form, the CDR3 reads TGCAGCGTTGACCTAGCCAACACCGGGGAGCTGTTTTTT. It is translated as CSVDLANTGELFF.

This chain joins TRBV9 and TRBJ2-5, with 10 bases matching TRBD2. The CDR3 spans 17 residues. CDR1 and CDR2 (germline): SGDLS, YYNGEE. The V and J ends lost 3 bases and 4 bases, in that order; junction bases with no gene match: 12. In DNA, the CDR3 is TGTGCCAGCAGCGCCCTAGGGGGGCTAGCGGGAGTAGAGACCCAGTACTTC. It specifies CASSALGGLAGVETQYF.

The J gene is TRBJ1-4, the V gene TRBV19; D perhaps matches TRBD1 (5 bases). V dropped 3 bases and J dropped 7 bases, with 24 bases sitting between them. The CDR3 totals 18 residues. Germline V gives CDR1 LNHDA, CDR2 SQIVND (reference sequence). In DNA form, the CDR3 reads TGTGCCAGTAGTATTAGGGGCGACATTAGCAGGGCAGGTGAAAAACTGTTTTTT. As protein: CASSIRGDISRAGEKLFF.

V is TRBV30 and J is TRBJ1-2; D is possibly TRBD1 (6 bases). The V gene's germline CDR1 is GTSNPN and CDR2 SVGIG (reference sequence). The V gene lost 2 bases and the J gene lost 0 bases, with 13 bases spanning the gap. The CDR3 covers 15 residues. For the CDR3, the DNA is TGTGCCTGGAGTCCTCTCCAGGGGACTAACTATGGCTACACCTTC. Protein: CAWSPLQGTNYGYTF.

The chain couples TRBV30 to TRBJ2-5; possible D gene TRBD1, 5 bases. The V end lost 2 bases, the J end lost 1 base, and 8 bases lay between the germline ends. The CDR3 extends over 13 amino acids. Germline V lookup: CDR1 GTSNPN, CDR2 SVGIG (reference sequence). The CDR3 here is CAWSTRGQETQYF. As DNA, the CDR3 is TGTGCCTGGAGTACAAGGGGCCAAGAGACCCAGTACTTC.

The V call is TRBV27, the J call TRBJ2-1, with D possibly matching TRBD2 (6 bases). The CDR3 runs 14 residues. The germline CDR1 and CDR2 sequences are MNHEY and SMNVEV (reference sequence). Trimming stripped 3 bases from V and 9 bases from J, with 15 bases between. CDR3 nucleotides: TGTGCCAGCAGTTTCCTCGCTGGGGACTTTGAGCAGTTCTTC. Residues: CASSFLAGDFEQFF.

The chain couples TRBV28 to TRBJ2-1, with 9 bases lining up with TRBD2. Germline assignment: CDR1 MDHEN and CDR2 SYDVKM. The CDR3 extends over 13 amino acids. J lost 10 bases, V lost 6 bases, and 7 bases had no gene match. CDR3 amino acids: CASRLAGAEEQFF. The CDR3 coding sequence is TGTGCCAGCAGGTTAGCGGGAGCTGAGGAGCAGTTCTTC. The whole variable domain, remainder taken from reference TRBV28 and TRBJ2-1, is DVKVTQSSRYLVKRTGEKVFLECVQDMDHENMFWYRQDPGLGLRLIYFSYDVKMKEKGDIPEGYSVSREKKERFSLILESASTNQTSMYLCASRLAGAEEQFFGPGTRLTVL.

The chain recombines TRBV19 with TRBJ1-5, with TRBD1 as a possible D gene (6 bases). Germline V CDR1 and CDR2: LNHDA, SQIVND (reference sequence). V lost 4 bases to trimming and J lost 0 bases, with 28 bases between them. The CDR3 is made up of 21 amino acids. CDR3: CASSRASGGQAPPYSNQPQHF. The CDR3 nucleotides read TGTGCCAGTAGTAGGGCCTCGGGGGGGCAGGCGCCGCCTTATAGCAATCAGCCCCAGCATTTT.

This chain connects TRBV19 to TRBJ2-1; 9 nucleotides line up with TRBD2. There are 15 residues in the CDR3. CDR1 and CDR2 (germline): LNHDA, SQIVND (reference sequence). With 5 bases clipped from V and 2 bases from J, the junction kept 4 bases outside the gene matches. The CDR3 here is CASSFIAGAYNEQFF. Written as DNA, the CDR3 is TGTGCCAGTAGTTTCATAGCGGGAGCCTACAATGAGCAGTTCTTC.

The table lists this clone with a few counts. This chain uses TRBV9 with TRBJ1-2, with a possible D match to TRBD1 (5 bases). The V gene lost 0 bases and the J gene lost 3 bases, with 21 bases spanning the gap. CDR3 length equals 18 residues. Germline V gene data show CDR1 as SGDLS and CDR2 as YYNGEE. CDR3 sequence (DNA): TGTGCCAGCAGCGTAGACGGGGGGAGGTCCTGGCTGGACTATGGCTACACCTTC. This encodes CASSVDGGRSWLDYGYTF.

V and J are TRBV4-1 and TRBJ2-2; 9 bases fit TRBD2. V was pared by 4 bases and J by 8 bases, with 5 bases of the junction left unmatched. Germline-derived CDR1 and CDR2 are MGHRA and YSYEKL. This CDR3 is built from 14 residues. The CDR3 region has the DNA TGCGCCAGCAGCCGTAGCGGGAGTCAGGGGGAGCTGTTTTTT. Amino acid sequence: CASSRSGSQGELFF.

The rearrangement links TRBV27 to TRBJ2-7; D may be TRBD1 (5 bases). CDR1 and CDR2 (germline): MNHEY, SMNVEV (reference sequence). The CDR3 loop spans 16 amino acids. The V gene lost 2 bases and the J gene lost 6 bases, with 20 bases spanning the gap. CDR3 nucleotide sequence: TGTGCCAGCAGTTTACGCCCCGGCAGGGCCGGTTCCGAGCAGTACTTC. It encodes CASSLRPGRAGSEQYF.

This chain links TRBV5-4 with TRBJ1-4; TRBD1 aligns across 7 bases. Germline CDR1 SGHNT, CDR2 YYREEE (reference sequence). V shed 4 bases, J shed 3 bases, and the junction held 3 bases outside the gene matches. This CDR3 comprises 14 residues. The CDR3 bases are TGTGCCAGCAGCCGACAGGGCGCTAATGAAAAACTGTTTTTT. Residues: CASSRQGANEKLFF. Looking up the rest from reference TRBV5-4 and TRBJ1-4 gives the full variable domain: ETGVTQSPTHLIKTRGQQVTLRCSSQSGHNTVSWYQQALGQGPQFIFQYYREEENGRGNFPPRFSGLQFPNYSSELNVNALELDDSALYLCASSRQGANEKLFFGSGTQLSVL.

The V and J genes are TRBV30 and TRBJ2-1; D gene unclear. This CDR3 spans 14 amino acids. V lost 0 bases, J lost 0 bases, and 6 bases lay in between. CDR1 is GTSNPN, CDR2 SVGIG, per germline (reference sequence). The DNA for the CDR3 is TGTGCCTGGAGTGTATGGAGCTCCTACAATGAGCAGTTCTTC. This encodes CAWSVWSSYNEQFF.

The chain recombines TRBV29-1 with TRBJ1-1; D perhaps matches TRBD1 (6 bases). V lost 7 bases, J lost 1 base, and 13 bases lay in between. The CDR3 is 13 amino acids. Germline-derived CDR1 and CDR2 are SQVTM and ANQGSEA. CDR3 DNA sequence: TGCAGCGGGGAGGGGGAGAGGAACACTGAAGCTTTCTTT. This translates into CSGEGERNTEAFF.

This chain connects TRBV7-9 to TRBJ1-2; the match to TRBD1 covers 9 bases. Trimming cost V 5 bases and J 4 bases; bases outside gene matches: 5. Germline V gene sequence: CDR1 SEHNR, CDR2 FQNEAQ (reference sequence). The CDR3 spans 14 residues. The CDR3 DNA reads as TGTGCCAGCAGCGCGGGACAGGGCTCCTATGGCTACACCTTC. This sequence encodes CASSAGQGSYGYTF.

V is TRBV5-8 and J is TRBJ1-2, with 9 bases fitting TRBD1. CDR1 is SGHTS, CDR2 YDEGEE, per germline. Trimming took 3 bases from V and 4 from J; bases not matched to a gene: 7. This CDR3 region has 15 residues. The CDR3 protein is CASSYGQGIGYGYTF. Written as DNA, the CDR3 is TGTGCCAGCAGCTATGGACAGGGGATCGGCTATGGCTACACCTTC.

This clone was observed a single time. The chain links TRBV5-6 to TRBJ2-1; TRBD2 agrees at 12 bases. CDR1 is SGHDT, CDR2 YYEEEE, per germline. The CDR3 contains 15 residues. V was clipped by 2 bases and J by 6 bases; unmatched bases: 3. Written as DNA, the CDR3 is TGTGCCAGCAGCTTACTAGCGGGAGGCGGCAATGAGCAGTTCTTC. This translates into CASSLLAGGGNEQFF.

V usage is TRBV9 and J usage is TRBJ2-5; 7 bases map to TRBD1. Germline CDR1 is SGDLS and CDR2 is YYNGEE. The V gene end was trimmed by 0 bases and the J gene end by 1 base; junction bases not matched to a gene: 9. The CDR3 totals 17 residues. In nucleotides, the CDR3 is TGTGCCAGCAGCGTAGAACGAGGGGACAGCTTCCAAGAGACCCAGTACTTC. It encodes CASSVERGDSFQETQYF.

V is TRBV28 and J is TRBJ2-7; TRBD1 agrees at 8 bases. Germline trimming cut 4 bases from V and 1 base from J; bases unmatched to any gene: 6. The CDR3 runs to 15 residues. Germline lookup yields CDR1 MDHEN and CDR2 SYDVKM. CDR3 sequence: CASSSWTGSSYEQYF. In DNA form, the CDR3 reads TGTGCCAGCAGTTCTTGGACAGGGTCGTCCTACGAGCAGTACTTC.

The chain recombines TRBV4-1 with TRBJ2-5, with a tentative D call TRBD2 (6 bases). The J call may be incorrect, as the DNA end agrees better with TRBJ2-7. CDR1 is MGHRA, CDR2 YSYEKL, per germline. This CDR3 is 15 amino acids long. In nucleotides, the CDR3 is TGCGCCAGCAGCCAAGATGGAGGGTTCTCCTACGAGCAGTACTTC. Translation gives CASSQDGGFSYEQYF.

This clone was seen more than once but under ten times. This chain joins TRBV5-1 and TRBJ2-3, with 10 bases identical to TRBD2. This CDR3 region has 16 residues. Germline V gene data show CDR1 as SGHRS and CDR2 as YFSETQ. Losses at the gene ends were 0 bases for V and 3 bases for J; bases not matched to a gene: 4. The CDR3 reads CASSLGTSGVTDTQYF. For the CDR3, the DNA is TGCGCCAGCAGCTTGGGGACTAGCGGAGTGACAGATACGCAGTATTTT.